These T cell receptor beta chains were read from a single sample in a study of cytomegalovirus exposure and HLA in healthy donors. Assay used: immunoSEQ multiplex PCR; TCRdb lists only in-frame clones, some missing. The sample holds roughly 140,000 clones, approximately 80% seen once. The material sequenced was PBMCs. Receptor source: a boy between 2 and 10 years old in good health and CMV-seronegative. CDR3s include the opening cysteine and the closing phenylalanine or tryptophan. A D gene is named only where the DNA matches it firmly. The size field is filled for only some rows; it gives once, few, many or a size class.

V	size	D	J	DNA	CDR3
TRBV29-1	once	-	TRBJ2-7	TGCAGCGTCGGCGGCTCCTACGAGCAGTACTTC	CSVGGSYEQYF
TRBV10-3	-	TRBD1	TRBJ1-5	TGTGCCATTAAAGACGCGAGGGGGCCCGGTACGGATCAGCCCCAGCATTTT	CAIKDARGPGTDQPQHF
TRBV4-2	-	-	TRBJ2-3	TGTGCCAGCAGCCTTTTCGCGGTGGCGGGCACAGATACGCAGTATTTT	CASSLFAVAGTDTQYF
TRBV2	-	TRBD1	TRBJ2-1	TGTGCCAGCAGTCGACAGGGGGCGGATTTCAATGAGCAGTTCTTC	CASSRQGADFNEQFF
TRBV7-8	-	-	TRBJ1-2	TGTGCCAGCAGGCCGCAGGGAATCTATGGCTACACCTTC	CASRPQGIYGYTF
TRBV6-5	-	TRBD1	TRBJ2-3	TGTGCCAGCAGGAGGGACAGGGGTCGTTCAGATACGCAGTATTTT	CASRRDRGRSDTQYF
TRBV4-1	once	TRBD1	TRBJ2-7	TGCGCCAGCAGCCAAGAGAGGACAGGTTTTGGTGACTACGAGCAGTACTTC	CASSQERTGFGDYEQYF
TRBV7-2	-	-	TRBJ2-1	TGTGCCAGCAGCCCAGGTCTGAGCTACAATGAGCAGTTCTTC	CASSPGLSYNEQFF
TRBV4-1	-	-	TRBJ1-1	TGCGCCAGCAGTCGCAGGGGAGACAGACTGAACACTGAAGCTTTCTTT	CASSRRGDRLNTEAFF
TRBV9	-	-	TRBJ1-1	TGTGCCAGCAGCCCAGAAGGGGTTTTCACTGAAGCTTTCTTT	CASSPEGVFTEAFF
TRBV7-2	-	TRBD2	TRBJ2-1	TGTGCCAGCAGCTTCCTAACTAGCGGGCGATACAATGAGCAGTTCTTC	CASSFLTSGRYNEQFF
TRBV15	-	-	TRBJ1-5	TGTGCCACCAGCAGAGAGAGGGGGAGCAATCAGCCCCAGCATTTT	CATSRERGSNQPQHF
TRBV5-1	-	TRBD1	TRBJ1-5	TGCGCCAGCAGCCCATCCGGGACAGGGAATCAGCCCCAGCATTTT	CASSPSGTGNQPQHF
TRBV7-8	-	TRBD2	TRBJ2-7	TGTGCCAGCAGCTCCGGGGGGATGGAGCAGTACTTC	CASSSGGMEQYF
TRBV10-3	once	-	TRBJ2-6	TGTGCCATCAGTGAGTCGATTCGGGAGATGGCCTCTGGGGCCAACGTCCTGACTTTC	CAISESIREMASGANVLTF
TRBV4-2	few	TRBD2	TRBJ2-3	TGTGCCAGCAGCCAAGGTGCGGGCGGGGGTACAGATACGCAGTATTTT	CASSQGAGGGTDTQYF
TRBV15	-	TRBD2	TRBJ2-1	TGTGCCACCAGCAGAGCTAAAGGGCCGGAACTAGCGGGAAATGAGCAGTTCTTC	CATSRAKGPELAGNEQFF
TRBV7-9	-	-	TRBJ1-5	TGTGCCAGCAGCTTAACAGGCGGGGGGAGACAGCCCCAGCATTTT	CASSLTGGGRQPQHF
TRBV7-2	-	-	TRBJ2-2	TGTGCCAGCAGACGGACTAACACCGGGGAGCTGTTTTTT	CASRRTNTGELFF
TRBV28	-	TRBD1	TRBJ2-3	TGTGCCAGCAGTTTACGGGGACAGGGGGTGATCCGTCTCATCACAGATACGCAGTATTTT	CASSLRGQGVIRLITDTQYF
TRBV6-5	-	-	TRBJ2-3	TGTGCCAGCAGAAAACAAGATACGCAGTATTTT	CASRKQDTQYF
TRBV29-1	-	TRBD2	TRBJ2-1	TGCAGCGTGATGCGGACTAGCGGAGAGCAGTTCTTC	CSVMRTSGEQFF
TRBV5-4	-	TRBD2	TRBJ2-2	TGTGCCAGCAGCCTGCCCGGGACTAGCGGGAGGGCCGCCGGGGAGCTGTTTTTT	CASSLPGTSGRAAGELFF
TRBV9	-	-	TRBJ2-7	TGTGCCAGCAGCGGAGCCGGGACTTCCCCCGGGGAGCAGTACTTC	CASSGAGTSPGEQYF
TRBV18	once	-	TRBJ1-2	TGTGCCAGCTCGCCGACAGCACGGTCTAACTATGGCTACACCTTC	CASSPTARSNYGYTF
TRBV18	few	-	TRBJ2-2	TGTGCCAGCTCACCAATCGGGAGCACCGGGGAGCTGTTTTTT	CASSPIGSTGELFF
TRBV5-1	-	-	TRBJ1-5	TGCGCCAACCTGCTCTGGAGATATAGCAATCAGCCCCAGCATTTT	CANLLWRYSNQPQHF
TRBV5-1	-	-	TRBJ1-2	TGCGCCAGCAGCGAGGGTTTTACGAACTATGGCTACACCTTC	CASSEGFTNYGYTF
TRBV28	-	-	TRBJ2-6	TGTGCCAGCAGTCCCCAGGGATTTGGTCCTTCTGGGGCCAACGTCCTGACTTTC	CASSPQGFGPSGANVLTF
TRBV5-1	-	-	TRBJ2-1	TGCGCCAGCAGCTCCGGGATTAACAATGAGCAGTTCTTC	CASSSGINNEQFF
TRBV5-4	-	-	TRBJ2-2	TGTGCCAGCAGCTTGCTCGGGGAGCTGTTTTTT	CASSLLGELFF
TRBV11-3	-	TRBD2	TRBJ2-7	TGTGCCAGCAGCTTAGTAGGGGCTAGCGGCTCCTACGAGCAGTACTTC	CASSLVGASGSYEQYF
TRBV6-6	-	-	TRBJ1-5	TGTGCCAGCAGTTTATCAGACGGAGGGCAGCCCCAGCATTTT	CASSLSDGGQPQHF
TRBV5-1	few	-	TRBJ1-1	TGCGCCAGCAGCTCAGGAATGCCGACTGAAGCTTTCTTT	CASSSGMPTEAFF
TRBV27	-	-	TRBJ1-2	TGTGCCAGCATGCGTCAACTCTATGGCTACACCTTC	CASMRQLYGYTF
TRBV6-1	-	TRBD1	TRBJ2-3	TGTGCCAGCAGTTCATCCGGGACAGGGGCAGATACGCAGTATTTT	CASSSSGTGADTQYF
TRBV12-5	-	-	TRBJ1-3	TGTGCTAGTGGTTTGTACGCGGGCAACTCTGGAAACACCATATATTTT	CASGLYAGNSGNTIYF
TRBV10-3	few	-	TRBJ1-1	TGTGCCATCAGTGAGTCGCCCGGGGAAGCTTTCTTT	CAISESPGEAFF
TRBV5-6	-	TRBD1	TRBJ1-6	TGTGCCAGCAGAGACAGGGGAGTCAATTCACCCCCCCACTTT	CASRDRGVNSPPHF
TRBV27	-	TRBD1	TRBJ2-7	TGTGCCAGCAGTTTATCGCAAGGGGACAGGGGGCCATCCTACGAGCAGTACTTC	CASSLSQGDRGPSYEQYF
TRBV10-2	-	TRBD1	TRBJ2-1	TGCGCCAGCAGGTTAACCGGGACAGGGGGCGATGAGCAGTTCTTC	CASRLTGTGGDEQFF
TRBV7-9	once	-	TRBJ1-1	TGTTCCAGCAACCGGGGTCTCAGACCACTTCCCAGTTTT	CSSNRGLRPLPSF
TRBV9	few	-	TRBJ1-3	TGTGCCAGCAGCGTACTTGGAAACACCATATATTTT	CASSVLGNTIYF
TRBV5-4	few	-	TRBJ2-5	TGTGCCAGCTCGGTCCAAAAAGAGACCCAGTACTTC	CASSVQKETQYF
TRBV6-5	-	-	TRBJ2-7	TGTGCCAGCAGGGCGGCCAGGGGGGCCACCTACGAGCAGTACTTC	CASRAARGATYEQYF
TRBV6-6	-	TRBD1	TRBJ1-4	TGTGCCAGCAGTTATGACAGGGGGCTGGGTAATGAAAAACTGTTTTTT	CASSYDRGLGNEKLFF
TRBV9	-	-	TRBJ2-2	TGTGCCAGCAGCGGACCAGGGATCGCGCCCGGGGAGCTGTTTTTT	CASSGPGIAPGELFF
TRBV13	-	TRBD2	TRBJ2-3	TGTGCCAGCAGCGCCGCTAGCGGGAGATCCTCAGATACGCAGTATTTT	CASSAASGRSSDTQYF
TRBV6-1	-	TRBD1	TRBJ1-2	TGTGCCAGCGCAGACAGGGGGGTTGGCTACACCTTC	CASADRGVGYTF
TRBV20-1	-	-	TRBJ1-1	TGCAGTGCTCTTGGCAACACTGAAGCTTTCTTT	CSALGNTEAFF
TRBV6-5	-	-	TRBJ2-7	TGTGCCAGCAGTTCCGACGTAGGGGGAGTCTCCTACGAGCAGTACTTC	CASSSDVGGVSYEQYF
TRBV2	-	-	TRBJ1-2	TGTGCCAGCAGTGAACGGGGATTCTATGGCTACACCTTC	CASSERGFYGYTF
TRBV11-2	-	-	TRBJ1-2	TGTGCCAGCAGCTTAGATCTATCCAATGGCTACACCTTC	CASSLDLSNGYTF
TRBV6-1	-	TRBD2	TRBJ2-5	TGTGCCAGTGGTAGGAGCGGGGAGGAGACCCAGTACTTC	CASGRSGEETQYF
TRBV21-1	-	-	TRBJ2-6	TGTGCCAGCAGCAACGGACAGGGACTGAGTGGGGCCAACGTCCTGACTTTC	CASSNGQGLSGANVLTF